The 18 T cell receptor beta chains listed next were all sequenced from one sample in a study of identical twins. In TCRdb, the 5' RACE reads were re-called with MiXCR into one record per CDR3 protein. The data contain 700,000 or so distinct CDR3 sequences, about 20% of them singletons. In addition, the sample was reused for a study of T cells expressing NK-cell markers.

Sample: PBMCs. The source of these receptors is a woman between 18 and 29 years old in good health.

This clonotype came up a few times. The chain employs TRBV10-2 and TRBJ2-1; 12 bases line up with TRBD2. The CDR3 has 15 residues. V was pared by 4 bases and J by 10 bases, with 8 bases of the junction left unmatched. Looked up from germline, CDR1 is WSHSY and CDR2 is SAAADI. This CDR3 is CASSVVLAGGSEQFF. CDR3 nucleotide sequence: TGCGCCAGCAGTGTAGTTCTAGCGGGAGGGTCCGAGCAGTTCTTC.

Notes on this clonotype: One end of the junction is discordant with germline, which a read error may explain. The chain recombines TRBV20-1 with TRBJ2-5, with 7 bases identical to TRBD2. The CDR3 spans 10 residues. CDR1 and CDR2 from the germline V gene are DFQATT and SNEGSKA (reference sequence). CDR3 residues: CSAQARRELF. CDR3 in DNA: TGCAGTGCACAGGCGAGGCGGGAGCTCTTC.

V and J are TRBV5-1 and TRBJ2-5; D is uncertain. In germline, CDR1 is SGHRS, CDR2 YFSETQ. CDR3 length: 13 residues. V was trimmed by 5 bases and J by 4 bases, leaving 12 bases between them. The CDR3 sequence: CASRQKVGETQYF. In nucleotides, the CDR3 is TGCGCCAGCAGGCAAAAGGTCGGAGAGACCCAGTACTTC.

The chain links TRBV7-9 to TRBJ2-1; TRBD2 aligns across 8 bases. V shed 9 bases, J shed 0 bases, and the junction held 7 bases outside the gene matches. CDR1 and CDR2 from the germline V gene are SEHNR and FQNEAQ (reference sequence). The CDR3 runs 15 residues. The CDR3 spells CASNGGGSSYNEQFF. The DNA for the CDR3 is TGTGCCAGTAACGGCGGGGGGAGCTCCTACAATGAGCAGTTCTTC.

The CDR3 DNA sequence: TGTGCCAGCAGCTTGCCGGCAGGGGAGGACCACGAGCAGTACTTC. It codes for CASSLPAGEDHEQYF. This chain uses TRBV7-9 with TRBJ2-7; possibly TRBD1 or TRBD2 for D (6 bases each). The ends were cut back, 3 bases at V and 5 bases at J, with 17 bases in the middle. This CDR3 spans 15 amino acids. Germline V gene lookup returns CDR1 SEHNR and CDR2 FQNEAQ (reference sequence).

The chain links TRBV12-3 or TRBV12-4 to TRBJ2-1; TRBD2 matches at 11 bases. V dropped 6 bases and J dropped 2; count of bases not matched to a gene: 3. The CDR3 sequence is 15 residues long. This chain's CDR3 is CASRIAGGPYNEQFF. The CDR3 region has the DNA TGTGCCAGCAGGATAGCGGGAGGGCCCTACAATGAGCAGTTCTTC.

This clonotype was recorded at least ten times. This chain connects TRBV12-3 or TRBV12-4 to TRBJ2-1, with unresolved D. The CDR3 covers 11 residues. Trimming removed 6 bases at V and 12 bases at J, with 12 bases between. The CDR3 loop is CASSTRMGQFF. CDR3 sequence (DNA): TGTGCCAGCAGCACCCGGATGGGGCAGTTCTTC.

In its sample, this clonotype was seen many times. The chain employs TRBV7-8 and TRBJ1-1, with D unclear. This CDR3 region has 15 residues. Germline lookup yields CDR1 SGHVS and CDR2 FQNEAQ. The V end was cut by 4 bases, the J end by 0 bases, with 12 bases between. CDR3 region: CASSSSLDLNTEAFF. The CDR3 DNA reads as TGTGCCAGCAGCTCGTCGTTAGATCTGAACACTGAAGCTTTCTTT. Full variable domain (outside the CDR3, taken from reference TRBV7-8 and TRBJ1-1): GAGVSQSPRYKVAKRGQDVALRCDPISGHVSLFWYQQALGQGPEFLTYFQNEAQLDKSGLPSDRFFAERPEGSVSTLKIQRTQQEDSAVYLCASSSSLDLNTEAFFGQGTRLTVV.

J is TRBJ1-1 and V is TRBV10-3; D remains unclear. In germline, CDR1 is ENHRY, CDR2 SYGVKD. Trimming stripped 4 bases from V and 8 bases from J, with 11 bases between. The length of the CDR3 is 12 residues. CDR3 nucleotides: TGTGCCATCAGTGGGGAGGTTCCAGAAGCTTTCTTT. It codes for CAISGEVPEAFF.

The chain recombines TRBV20-1 with TRBJ2-7; 12 bases align to TRBD2. This CDR3 contains 15 residues. After removal of 6 bases from V and 2 bases from J, the junction contained 8 bases not matched to a gene. Germline values: CDR1 DFQATT, CDR2 SNEGSKA (reference sequence). The CDR3 is CSAPGLAGRPYEQYF. Here the CDR3 DNA reads TGCAGTGCCCCGGGACTAGCGGGCCGCCCCTACGAGCAGTACTTC.

CDR3 nucleotide sequence: TGTGCCAGCAGCTTGTACGACGGTAACAATGAGCAGTTCTTC. This codes for CASSLYDGNNEQFF. V is TRBV5-6 and J is TRBJ2-1; D not certain. With 1 base removed from V and 5 bases from J, the gap between germline ends came to 10 bases. This CDR3 has 14 residues. Germline values: CDR1 SGHDT, CDR2 YYEEEE.

This clonotype came up many times. J is TRBJ2-1 and V is TRBV12-3 or TRBV12-4; unclear D gene. Trimming took off 4 bases at V and 9 bases at J, with 10 bases between the two ends. This CDR3 has 12 amino acids. CDR3 in amino acids: CASSWTMGEQFF. The CDR3 coding sequence is TGTGCCAGCAGTTGGACCATGGGTGAGCAGTTCTTC.

The chain has TRBV15 and TRBJ2-3, with 9 bases identical to TRBD1. The CDR3 runs 15 residues. Germline CDR1 and CDR2: LNHNV and YYDKDF (reference sequence). Trimming took 2 bases from V and 3 from J; bases not matched to a gene: 3. CDR3 in DNA: TGTGCCACCAGCAGAAGACAGGGGGGGACAGATACGCAGTATTTT. Translation gives CATSRRQGGTDTQYF.

This clonotype has at least ten counts. The V and J genes are TRBV7-2 and TRBJ2-1; D may be TRBD2 (5 bases). Trimming left V 0 bases short and J 3 bases short, with 9 bases between. The germline V gene encodes CDR1 SGHTA and CDR2 FQGNSA. This CDR3 region has 15 residues. CDR3 sequence: CASSLAFRDYNEQFF. In DNA, the CDR3 is TGTGCCAGCAGCTTAGCCTTCCGGGACTACAATGAGCAGTTCTTC.

This chain connects TRBV3-1 to TRBJ1-1, with D possibly TRBD1 on 5 matching bases. Trimming removed 5 bases at V and 0 bases at J, with 10 bases between. The CDR3 is 14 amino acids. CDR1 LGHDT and CDR2 YNNKEL come from the germline V gene (reference sequence). The CDR3 loop is CASSGGVMNTEAFF. CDR3 nucleotide sequence: TGTGCCAGCAGCGGGGGAGTTATGAACACTGAAGCTTTCTTT.

This clonotype turned up a few times. The chain uses TRBV29-1 and TRBJ2-7; D may match TRBD1 or TRBD2 (5 bases each). Germline V gives CDR1 SQVTM, CDR2 ANQGSEA. Trimming pared 4 bases from V and 5 bases from J, leaving 18 bases between. The CDR3 contains 14 residues. The CDR3 region is CSVGPAQGPDEQYF. The CDR3 DNA follows: TGCAGCGTTGGACCCGCCCAGGGACCCGACGAGCAGTACTTC.

This clonotype was recorded a few times. DNA of the CDR3: TGCAGTGCTCGGGGGGGAGCGGGAGATAACAATGAGCAGTTCTTC. The encoded protein is CSARGGAGDNNEQFF. The chain combines TRBV20-1 with TRBJ2-1; 8 bases line up with TRBD2. Germline V CDR1 and CDR2: DFQATT, SNEGSKA (reference sequence). The trim removed 5 bases at V and 5 bases at J, leaving 11 bases unmatched. This CDR3 spans 15 amino acids.

The CDR3 sequence is CASSSTTPRGTSGNTIYF. CDR3 DNA sequence: TGTGCCAGCAGCTCTACGACCCCCCGGGGGACCTCTGGAAACACCATATATTTT. The chain recombines TRBV11-2 with TRBJ1-3; tentatively, D is TRBD1 (5 bases). Germline-derived CDR1 and CDR2 are SGHAT and FQNNGV. V lost 4 bases, J lost 0 bases, and 19 bases lay in between. This CDR3 contains 18 residues.